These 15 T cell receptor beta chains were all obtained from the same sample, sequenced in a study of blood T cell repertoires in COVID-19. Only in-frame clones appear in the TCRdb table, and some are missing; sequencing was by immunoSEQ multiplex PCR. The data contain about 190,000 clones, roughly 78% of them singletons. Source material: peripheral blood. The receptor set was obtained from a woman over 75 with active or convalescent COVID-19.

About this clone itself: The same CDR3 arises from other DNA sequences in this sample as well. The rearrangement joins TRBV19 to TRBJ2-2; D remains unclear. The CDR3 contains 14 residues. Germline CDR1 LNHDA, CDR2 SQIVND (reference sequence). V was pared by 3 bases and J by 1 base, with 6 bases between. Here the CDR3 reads CASSISRNTGELFF. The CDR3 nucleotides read TGTGCCAGTAGTATTAGTCGGAACACCGGGGAGCTGTTTTTT.

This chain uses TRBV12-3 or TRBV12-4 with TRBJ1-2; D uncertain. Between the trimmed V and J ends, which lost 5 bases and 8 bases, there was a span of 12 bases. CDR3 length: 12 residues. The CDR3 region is CASSLQRRGYTF. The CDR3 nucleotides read TGTGCCAGCAGTCTACAGAGGAGGGGCTACACCTTC.

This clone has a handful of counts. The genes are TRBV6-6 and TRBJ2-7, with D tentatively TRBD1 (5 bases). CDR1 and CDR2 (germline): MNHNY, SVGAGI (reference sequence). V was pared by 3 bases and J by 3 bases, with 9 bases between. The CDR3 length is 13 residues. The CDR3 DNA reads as TGTGCCAGCAGTTATCGCAGGGTCTACGAGCAGTACTTC. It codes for CASSYRRVYEQYF.

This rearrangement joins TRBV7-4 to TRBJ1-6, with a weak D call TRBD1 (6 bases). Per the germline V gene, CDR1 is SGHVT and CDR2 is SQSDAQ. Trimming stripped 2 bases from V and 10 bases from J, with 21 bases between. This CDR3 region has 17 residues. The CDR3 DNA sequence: TGTGCCAGCAGCTTAAAACTGATGTCAGGGGACATCTCACCCCTCCACTTT. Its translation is CASSLKLMSGDISPLHF.

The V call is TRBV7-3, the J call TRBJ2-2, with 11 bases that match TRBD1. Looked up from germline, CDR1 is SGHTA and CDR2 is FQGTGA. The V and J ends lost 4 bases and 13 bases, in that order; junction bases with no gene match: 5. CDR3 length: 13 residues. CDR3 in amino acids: CASSWGQGDALFF. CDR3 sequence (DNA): TGTGCCAGCAGCTGGGGACAGGGGGATGCGCTGTTTTTT.

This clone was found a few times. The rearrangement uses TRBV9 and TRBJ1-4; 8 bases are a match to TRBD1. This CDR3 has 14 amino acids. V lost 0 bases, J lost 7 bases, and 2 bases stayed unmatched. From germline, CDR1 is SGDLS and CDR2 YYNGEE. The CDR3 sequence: CASSVGDRSEKLFF. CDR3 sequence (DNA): TGTGCCAGCAGCGTAGGGGACAGGAGTGAAAAACTGTTTTTT.

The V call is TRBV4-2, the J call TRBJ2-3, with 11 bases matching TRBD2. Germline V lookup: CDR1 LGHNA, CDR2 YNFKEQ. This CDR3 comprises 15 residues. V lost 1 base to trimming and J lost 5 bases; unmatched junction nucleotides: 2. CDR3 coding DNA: TGTGCCAGCAGCCAAGGACTAGCGGGGCTAGATACGCAGTATTTT. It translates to CASSQGLAGLDTQYF.

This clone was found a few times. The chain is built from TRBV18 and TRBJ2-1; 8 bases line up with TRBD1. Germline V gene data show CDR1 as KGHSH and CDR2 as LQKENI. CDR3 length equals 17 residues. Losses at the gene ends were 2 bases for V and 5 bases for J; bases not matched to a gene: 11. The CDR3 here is CASSPIRTGSRDNEQFF. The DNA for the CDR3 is TGTGCCAGCTCACCAATTAGGACAGGGTCGCGAGACAATGAGCAGTTCTTC.

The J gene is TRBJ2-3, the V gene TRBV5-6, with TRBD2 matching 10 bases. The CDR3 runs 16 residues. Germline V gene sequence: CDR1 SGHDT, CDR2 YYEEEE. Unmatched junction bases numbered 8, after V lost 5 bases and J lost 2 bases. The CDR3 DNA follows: TGTGCCAGCAGTTCAAACAGCGGGGGGGTCACAGATACGCAGTATTTT. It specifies CASSSNSGGVTDTQYF.

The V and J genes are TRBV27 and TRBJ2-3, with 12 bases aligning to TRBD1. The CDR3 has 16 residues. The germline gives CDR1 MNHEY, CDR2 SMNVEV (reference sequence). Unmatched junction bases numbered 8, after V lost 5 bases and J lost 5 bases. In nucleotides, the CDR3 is TGTGCCAGCAGTCTTCCGGGACAGGGGGCGAAAGATACGCAGTATTTT. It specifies CASSLPGQGAKDTQYF.

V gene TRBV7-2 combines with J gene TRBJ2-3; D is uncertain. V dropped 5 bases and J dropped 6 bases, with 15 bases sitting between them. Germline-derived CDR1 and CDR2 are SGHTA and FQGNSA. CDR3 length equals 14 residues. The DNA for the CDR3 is TGTGCCAGCAGCACCTCCACCTACTTGGATACGCAGTATTTT. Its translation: CASSTSTYLDTQYF.

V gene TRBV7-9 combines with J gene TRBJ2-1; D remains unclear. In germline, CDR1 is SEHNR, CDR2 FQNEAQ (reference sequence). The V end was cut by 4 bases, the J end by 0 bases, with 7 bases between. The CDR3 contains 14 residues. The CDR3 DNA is TGTGCCAGCAGCTCAGTAAGCTCCTACAATGAGCAGTTCTTC. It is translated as CASSSVSSYNEQFF.

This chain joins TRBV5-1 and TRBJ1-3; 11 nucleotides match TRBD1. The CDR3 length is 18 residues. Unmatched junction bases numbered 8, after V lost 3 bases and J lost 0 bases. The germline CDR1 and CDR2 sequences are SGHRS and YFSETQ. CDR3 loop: CASSSGPGQGVSGNTIYF. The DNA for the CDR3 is TGCGCCAGCAGCTCCGGACCGGGACAGGGGGTCTCTGGAAACACCATATATTTT.

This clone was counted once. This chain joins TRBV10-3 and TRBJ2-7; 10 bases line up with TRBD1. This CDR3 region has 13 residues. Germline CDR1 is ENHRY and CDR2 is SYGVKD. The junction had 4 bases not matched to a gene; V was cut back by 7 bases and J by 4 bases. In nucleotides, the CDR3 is TGTGCCATCACCCCGGGACAGGGGTACGAGCAGTACTTC. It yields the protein CAITPGQGYEQYF.

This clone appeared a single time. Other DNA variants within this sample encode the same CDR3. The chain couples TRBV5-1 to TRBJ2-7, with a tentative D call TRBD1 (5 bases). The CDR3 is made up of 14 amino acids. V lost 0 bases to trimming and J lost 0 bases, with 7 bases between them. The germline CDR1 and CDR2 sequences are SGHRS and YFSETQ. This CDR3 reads CASSLGQSSYEQYF. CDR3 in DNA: TGCGCCAGCAGCTTGGGACAGAGCTCCTACGAGCAGTACTTC.